This T cell receptor (beta chain) comes out of a study of shared clonotypes between healthy human individuals. Study in general: Sampling drew on donors who were two women and a few men aged 18 to 49.

Libraries were prepared by immunoSEQ multiplex PCR; TCRdb keeps only in-frame clonotypes and omits some of them. The sample contains a few hundred thousand clones, over 75% of which appear only once. In germline, CDR1 is SGHAT, CDR2 FQNNGV. This CDR3 contains 15 residues. Worth noting for this clone: What it recognizes is unknown. The junction differs from germline at one of its ends, possibly a read error.

Study results and caveats: Memory subsets generally showed smaller estimated richness than naive subsets did.

Sequencing was performed on memory CD8+ T cells sorted from blood. Subset described: CD45RO+ cells pooled with CCR7-negative TemRA cells. The origin of this receptor is a young man in good health. The chain links TRBV11-2 to TRBJ1-2; TRBD1 is a possible D gene (6 bases). The CDR3 sequence is CASSLDLGGPYGYTF. As DNA, the CDR3 is TGTGCCAGCAGCCTAGACTTGGGGGGGCCCTATGGCTACACCTTC.